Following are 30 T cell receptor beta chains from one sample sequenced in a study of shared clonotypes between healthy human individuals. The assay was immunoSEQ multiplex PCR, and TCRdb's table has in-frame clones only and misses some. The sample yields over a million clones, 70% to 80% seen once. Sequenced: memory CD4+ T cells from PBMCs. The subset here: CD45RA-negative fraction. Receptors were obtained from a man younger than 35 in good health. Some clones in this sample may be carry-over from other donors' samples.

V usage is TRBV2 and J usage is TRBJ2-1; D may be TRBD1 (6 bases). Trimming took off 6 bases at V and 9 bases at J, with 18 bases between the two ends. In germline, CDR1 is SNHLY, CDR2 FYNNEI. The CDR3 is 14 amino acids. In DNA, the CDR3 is TGTGCCAGCAGGGATATACTAAGGACAGTTGAGCAGTTCTTC. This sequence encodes CASRDILRTVEQFF.

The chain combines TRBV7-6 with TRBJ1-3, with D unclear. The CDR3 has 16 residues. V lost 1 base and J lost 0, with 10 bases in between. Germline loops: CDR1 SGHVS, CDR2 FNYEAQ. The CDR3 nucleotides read TGTGCCAGCAGCTTAGAAGGACTGACCTCTGGAAACACCATATATTTT. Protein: CASSLEGLTSGNTIYF.

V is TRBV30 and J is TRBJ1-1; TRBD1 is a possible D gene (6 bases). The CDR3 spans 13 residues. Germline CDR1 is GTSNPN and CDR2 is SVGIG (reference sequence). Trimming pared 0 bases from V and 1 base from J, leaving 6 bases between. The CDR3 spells CAWSVRGNTEAFF. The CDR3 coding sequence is TGTGCCTGGAGTGTCAGGGGGAACACTGAAGCTTTCTTT.

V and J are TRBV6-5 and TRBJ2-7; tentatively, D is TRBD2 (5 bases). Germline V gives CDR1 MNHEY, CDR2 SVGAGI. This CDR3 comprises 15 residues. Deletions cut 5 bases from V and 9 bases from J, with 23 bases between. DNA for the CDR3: TGTGCCAGCAGTAGGCTAGCCGCGTCGAATGCGCGGCAGTACTTC. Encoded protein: CASSRLAASNARQYF.

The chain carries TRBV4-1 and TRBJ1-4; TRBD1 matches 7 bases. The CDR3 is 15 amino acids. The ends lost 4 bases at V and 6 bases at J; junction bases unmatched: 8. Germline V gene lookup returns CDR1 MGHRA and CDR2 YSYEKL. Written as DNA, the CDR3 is TGCGCCAGCAGCCCAAGCCAGGGGGATCATGAAAAACTGTTTTTT. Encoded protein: CASSPSQGDHEKLFF.

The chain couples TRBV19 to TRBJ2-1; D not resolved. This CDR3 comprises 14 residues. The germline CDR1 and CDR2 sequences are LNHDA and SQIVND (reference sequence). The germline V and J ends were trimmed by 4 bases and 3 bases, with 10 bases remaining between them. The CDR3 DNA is TGTGCCAGTAGTAAATACGGGCTCTACAATGAGCAGTTCTTC. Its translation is CASSKYGLYNEQFF.

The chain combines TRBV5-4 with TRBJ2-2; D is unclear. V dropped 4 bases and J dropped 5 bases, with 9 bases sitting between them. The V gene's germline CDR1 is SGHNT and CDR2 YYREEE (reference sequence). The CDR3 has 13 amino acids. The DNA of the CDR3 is TGTGCCAGCAGCCCTCAGGAGACCGGGGAGCTGTTTTTT. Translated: CASSPQETGELFF.

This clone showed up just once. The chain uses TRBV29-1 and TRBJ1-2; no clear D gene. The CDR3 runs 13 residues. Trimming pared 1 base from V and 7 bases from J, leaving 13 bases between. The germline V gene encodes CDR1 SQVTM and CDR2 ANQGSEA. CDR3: CSVEVGYSRGYTF. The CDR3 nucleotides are TGCAGCGTTGAAGTTGGGTACTCCCGTGGCTACACCTTC. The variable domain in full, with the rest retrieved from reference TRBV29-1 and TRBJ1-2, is SAVISQKPSRDICQRGTSLTIQCQVDSQVTMMFWYRQQPGQSLTLIATANQGSEATYESGFVIDKFPISRPNLTFSTLTVSNMSPEDSSIYLCSVEVGYSRGYTFGSGTRLTVV.

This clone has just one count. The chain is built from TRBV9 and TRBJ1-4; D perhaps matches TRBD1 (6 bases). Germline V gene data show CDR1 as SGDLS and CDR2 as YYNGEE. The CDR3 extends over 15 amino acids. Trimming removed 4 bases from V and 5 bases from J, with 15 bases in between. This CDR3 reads CASSPRDNSNEKLFF. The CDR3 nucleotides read TGTGCCAGCAGCCCACGGGACAACTCGAATGAAAAACTGTTTTTT.

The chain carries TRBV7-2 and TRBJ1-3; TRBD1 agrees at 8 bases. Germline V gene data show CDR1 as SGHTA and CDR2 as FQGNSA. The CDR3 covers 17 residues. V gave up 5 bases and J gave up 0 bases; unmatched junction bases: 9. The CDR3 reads CASSPQGQVFSGNTIYF. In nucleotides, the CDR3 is TGTGCCAGCAGCCCCCAGGGACAGGTGTTCTCTGGAAACACCATATATTTT. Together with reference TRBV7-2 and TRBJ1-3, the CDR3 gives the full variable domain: GAGVSQSPSNKVTEKGKDVELRCDPISGHTALYWYRQSLGQGLEFLIYFQGNSAPDKSGLPSDRFSAERTGGSVSTLTIQRTQQEDSAVYLCASSPQGQVFSGNTIYFGEGSWLTVV.

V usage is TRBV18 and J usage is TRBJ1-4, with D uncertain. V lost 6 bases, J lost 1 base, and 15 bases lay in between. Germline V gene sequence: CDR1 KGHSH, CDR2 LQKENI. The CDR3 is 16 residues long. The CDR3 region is CASSPRQSETNEKLFF. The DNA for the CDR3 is TGTGCCAGCTCCCCCCGACAATCCGAAACTAATGAAAAACTGTTTTTT.

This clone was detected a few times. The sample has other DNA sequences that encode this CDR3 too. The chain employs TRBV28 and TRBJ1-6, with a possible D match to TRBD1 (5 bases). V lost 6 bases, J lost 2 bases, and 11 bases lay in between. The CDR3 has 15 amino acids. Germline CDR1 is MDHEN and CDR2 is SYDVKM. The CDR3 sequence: CASRPQGTYNSPLHF. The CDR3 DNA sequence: TGTGCCAGCAGACCGCAGGGCACCTATAATTCACCCCTCCACTTT.

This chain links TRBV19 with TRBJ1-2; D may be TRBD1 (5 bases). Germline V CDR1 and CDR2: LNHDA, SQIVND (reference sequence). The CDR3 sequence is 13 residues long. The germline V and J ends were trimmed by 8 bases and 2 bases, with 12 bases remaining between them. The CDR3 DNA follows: TGTGCCAGTGCGAGGGGCGCGAACTATGGCTACACCTTC. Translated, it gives CASARGANYGYTF. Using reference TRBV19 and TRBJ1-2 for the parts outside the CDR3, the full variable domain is DGGITQSPKYLFRKEGQNVTLSCEQNLNHDAMYWYRQDPGQGLRLIYYSQIVNDFQKGDIAEGYSVSREKKESFPLTVTSAQKNPTAFYLCASARGANYGYTFGSGTRLTVV.

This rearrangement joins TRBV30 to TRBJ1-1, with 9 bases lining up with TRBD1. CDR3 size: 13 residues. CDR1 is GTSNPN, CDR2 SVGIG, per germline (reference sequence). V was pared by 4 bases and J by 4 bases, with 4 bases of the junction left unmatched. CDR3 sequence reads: CAWTGQGSTEAFF. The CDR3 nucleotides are TGTGCCTGGACCGGACAGGGGTCCACTGAAGCTTTCTTT.

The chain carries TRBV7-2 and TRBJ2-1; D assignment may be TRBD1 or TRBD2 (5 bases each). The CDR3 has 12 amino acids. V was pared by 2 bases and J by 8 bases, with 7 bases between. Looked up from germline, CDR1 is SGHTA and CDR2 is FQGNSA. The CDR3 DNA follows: TGTGCCAGCAGCTTAAGAGGGGATGAGCAGTTCTTC. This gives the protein CASSLRGDEQFF.

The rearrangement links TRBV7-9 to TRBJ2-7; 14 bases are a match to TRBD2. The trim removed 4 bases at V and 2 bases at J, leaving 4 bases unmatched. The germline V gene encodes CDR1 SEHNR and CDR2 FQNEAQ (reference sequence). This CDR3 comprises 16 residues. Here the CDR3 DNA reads TGTGCCAGCAGCTCCGGGACTAGCGGGAGTACCTACGAGCAGTACTTC. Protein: CASSSGTSGSTYEQYF.

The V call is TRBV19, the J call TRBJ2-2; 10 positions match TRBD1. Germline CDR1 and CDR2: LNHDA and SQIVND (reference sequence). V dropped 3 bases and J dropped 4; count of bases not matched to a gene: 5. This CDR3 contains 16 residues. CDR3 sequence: CASSMWGQGITGELFF. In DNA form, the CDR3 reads TGTGCCAGTAGTATGTGGGGACAGGGGATCACCGGGGAGCTGTTTTTT.

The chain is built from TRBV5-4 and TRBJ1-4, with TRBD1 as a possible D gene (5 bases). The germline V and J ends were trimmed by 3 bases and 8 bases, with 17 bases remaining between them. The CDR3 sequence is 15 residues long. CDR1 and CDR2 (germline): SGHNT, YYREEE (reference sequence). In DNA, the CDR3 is TGTGCCAGCAGCTCACGGGGGGAAGGGGACGAAAAACTGTTTTTT. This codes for CASSSRGEGDEKLFF.

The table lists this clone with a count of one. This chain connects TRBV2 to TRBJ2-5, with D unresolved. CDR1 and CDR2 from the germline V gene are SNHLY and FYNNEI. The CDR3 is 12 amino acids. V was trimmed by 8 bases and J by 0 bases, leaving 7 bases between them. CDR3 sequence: CASCQDQETQYF. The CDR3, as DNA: TGTGCCAGCTGTCAGGACCAAGAGACCCAGTACTTC.

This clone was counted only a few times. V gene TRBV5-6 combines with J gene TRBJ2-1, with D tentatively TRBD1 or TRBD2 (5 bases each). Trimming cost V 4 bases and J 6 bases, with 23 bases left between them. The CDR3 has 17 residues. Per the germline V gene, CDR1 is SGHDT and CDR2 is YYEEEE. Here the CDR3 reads CASSRESGTRSGNEQFF. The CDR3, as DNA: TGTGCCAGCAGCAGAGAATCCGGGACGAGATCGGGCAATGAGCAGTTCTTC.

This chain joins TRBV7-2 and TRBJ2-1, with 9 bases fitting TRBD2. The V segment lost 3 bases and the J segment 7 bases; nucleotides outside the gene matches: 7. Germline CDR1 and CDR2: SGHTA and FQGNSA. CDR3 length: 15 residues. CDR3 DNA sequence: TGTGCCAGCAGCTTTTCGACTAGCGGTTATAATGAGCAGTTCTTC. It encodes CASSFSTSGYNEQFF. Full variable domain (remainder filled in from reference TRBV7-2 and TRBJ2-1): GAGVSQSPSNKVTEKGKDVELRCDPISGHTALYWYRQSLGQGLEFLIYFQGNSAPDKSGLPSDRFSAERTGGSVSTLTIQRTQQEDSAVYLCASSFSTSGYNEQFFGPGTRLTVL.

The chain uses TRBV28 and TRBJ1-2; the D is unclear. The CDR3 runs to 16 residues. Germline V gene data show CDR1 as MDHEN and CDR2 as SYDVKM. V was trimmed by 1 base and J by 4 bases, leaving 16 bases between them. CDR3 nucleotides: TGTGCCAGCAGTTTATATCTCGAGGAGGGTGGCTATGGCTACACCTTC. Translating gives CASSLYLEEGGYGYTF.

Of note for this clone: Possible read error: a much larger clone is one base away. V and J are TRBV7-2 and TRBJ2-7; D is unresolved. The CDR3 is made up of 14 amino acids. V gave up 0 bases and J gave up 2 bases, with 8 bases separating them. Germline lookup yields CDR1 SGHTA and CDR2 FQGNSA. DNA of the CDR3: TGTGCCAGCAGCTTAGCTGCCGGTACCTACGAGCAGTACTTC. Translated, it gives CASSLAAGTYEQYF.

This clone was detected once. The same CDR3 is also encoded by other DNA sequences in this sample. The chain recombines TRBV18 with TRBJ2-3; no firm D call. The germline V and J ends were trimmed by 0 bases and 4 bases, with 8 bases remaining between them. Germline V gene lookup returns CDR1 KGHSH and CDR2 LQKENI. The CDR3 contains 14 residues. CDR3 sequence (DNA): TGTGCCAGCTCACCACCGTCGAACGCAGATACGCAGTATTTT. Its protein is CASSPPSNADTQYF. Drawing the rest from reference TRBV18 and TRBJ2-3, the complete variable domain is NAGVMQNPRHLVRRRGQEARLRCSPMKGHSHVYWYRQLPEEGLKFMVYLQKENIIDESGMPKERFSAEFPKEGPSILRIQQVVRGDSAAYFCASSPPSNADTQYFGPGTRLTVL.

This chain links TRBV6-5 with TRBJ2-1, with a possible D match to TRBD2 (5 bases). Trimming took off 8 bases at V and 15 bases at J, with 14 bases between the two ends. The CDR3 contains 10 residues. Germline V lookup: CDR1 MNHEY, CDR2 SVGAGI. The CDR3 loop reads CASGSLPPFF. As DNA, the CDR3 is TGTGCCAGCGGGAGCTTGCCCCCGTTCTTC.

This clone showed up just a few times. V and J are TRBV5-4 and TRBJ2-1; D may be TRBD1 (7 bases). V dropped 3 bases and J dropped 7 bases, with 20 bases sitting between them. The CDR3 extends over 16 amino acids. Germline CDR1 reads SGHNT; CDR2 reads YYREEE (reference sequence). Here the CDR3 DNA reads TGTGCCAGCAGCTCAGGGGGGCAGGGGAGGTATAATGAGCAGTTCTTC. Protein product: CASSSGGQGRYNEQFF.

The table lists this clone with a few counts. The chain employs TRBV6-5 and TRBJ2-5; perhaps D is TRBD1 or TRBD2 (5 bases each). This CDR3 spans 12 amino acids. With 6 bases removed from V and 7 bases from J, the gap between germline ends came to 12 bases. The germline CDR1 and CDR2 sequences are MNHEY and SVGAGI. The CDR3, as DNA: TGTGCCAGCAGGGGGGAATGGTCGACCCAGTACTTC. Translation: CASRGEWSTQYF.

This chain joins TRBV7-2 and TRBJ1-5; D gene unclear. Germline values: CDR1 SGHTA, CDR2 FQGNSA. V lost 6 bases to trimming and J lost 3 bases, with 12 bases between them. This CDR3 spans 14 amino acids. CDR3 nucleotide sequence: TGTGCCAGCAGATCGACAAGGCACAATCAGCCCCAGCATTTT. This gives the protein CASRSTRHNQPQHF.

The CDR3 DNA sequence: TGTGCCAGCAGTTCTGTAGGGCGGGGGCCCCAGCATTTT. Translation gives CASSSVGRGPQHF. V and J are TRBV27 and TRBJ1-5, with D uncertain. Germline V lookup: CDR1 MNHEY, CDR2 SMNVEV (reference sequence). Trimming removed 4 bases from V and 9 bases from J, with 13 bases in between. This CDR3 is built from 13 residues.

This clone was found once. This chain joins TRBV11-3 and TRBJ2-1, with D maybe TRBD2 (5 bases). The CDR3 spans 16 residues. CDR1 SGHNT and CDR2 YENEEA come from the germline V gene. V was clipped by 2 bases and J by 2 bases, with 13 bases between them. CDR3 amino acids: CASSLPGVPTYNEQFF. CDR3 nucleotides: TGTGCCAGCAGCTTACCCGGGGTTCCTACCTACAATGAGCAGTTCTTC.